This T cell receptor (beta chain) appears in the sequencing data of a study of T cells in localized non-small cell lung cancer. Points on this clone: As yet, its antigen is unknown.

General observations from the study: Heterogeneity remains possible, as sequencing covered one tumor region only. Compared with tumor, uninvolved adjacent lung displayed greater T cell clonality, ranking highest overall. Out of the top 100 tumor clones, a median approximately 61 were seen in adjacent lung.

Profiled with immunoSEQ multiplex PCR; TCRdb holds only in-frame clones, not every one. Of under 95,000 clones in the sample, 70% to 90% were seen once. CDR1 and CDR2 from the germline V gene are SGHVS and FQNEAQ. Trimming left V 1 base short and J 7 bases short, with 11 bases between. The CDR3 runs to 13 residues. This specimen consisted of peripheral blood, obtained before any cancer treatment. The TCR was taken from a female donor over 55 with stage I lung adenocarcinoma. The chain carries TRBV7-8 and TRBJ2-7; D is perhaps TRBD1 or TRBD2 (6 bases each). CDR3 bases: TGTGCCAGCAGCTTAGAAACAGGGAGGGAGCAGTACTTC. Its protein product is CASSLETGREQYF. Using reference TRBV7-8 and TRBJ2-7 for the parts outside the CDR3, the full variable domain is GAGVSQSPRYKVAKRGQDVALRCDPISGHVSLFWYQQALGQGPEFLTYFQNEAQLDKSGLPSDRFFAERPEGSVSTLKIQRTQQEDSAVYLCASSLETGREQYFGPGTRLTVT.